The 26 T cell receptor beta chains given below trace back to one sample, sequenced in a study of cytomegalovirus exposure and HLA in healthy donors. The PCR employed 60 Vbeta primers together with 13 Jbeta primers. Sequenced by immunoSEQ multiplex PCR; TCRdb stores in-frame clones only, minus some. The sample lists 150,000 or so clones; 65% to 80% were seen once. Sequencing used PBMCs. The receptors were sampled from a man aged 18 to 30 in good health and CMV-seronegative.

The CDR3, as DNA: TGTGCCAGCAGACTAAACCTCGAGACCCAGTACTTC. Its protein product is CASRLNLETQYF. The chain recombines TRBV6-5 with TRBJ2-5; D not resolved. In germline, CDR1 is MNHEY, CDR2 SVGAGI. The CDR3 is made up of 12 amino acids. The V and J ends lost 6 bases and 5 bases respectively, with 10 bases between them.

This rearrangement joins TRBV5-4 to TRBJ1-2; 9 bases align to TRBD1. The CDR3 is 14 amino acids. Germline V CDR1 and CDR2: SGHNT, YYREEE (reference sequence). With 3 bases clipped from V and 8 bases from J, the junction kept 8 bases outside the gene matches. The CDR3 region has the DNA TGTGCCAGCAGCTCCTGGACAGGGGCGGGCGGCTACACCTTC. As protein: CASSSWTGAGGYTF.

The J gene is TRBJ1-4, the V gene TRBV5-4, with D hard to call. Looked up from germline, CDR1 is SGHNT and CDR2 is YYREEE (reference sequence). Trimming stripped 5 bases from V and 9 bases from J, with 8 bases between. The CDR3 consists of 11 residues. The CDR3 bases are TGTGCCAGCAGTCGGGGTAAAAAACTGTTTTTT. Amino acids: CASSRGKKLFF.

The chain links TRBV10-3 to TRBJ2-7; no reliable D call. The CDR3 runs 13 residues. Germline values: CDR1 ENHRY, CDR2 SYGVKD. Trimming cost V 0 bases and J 3 bases, with 6 bases left between them. DNA for the CDR3: TGTGCCATCAGTGAGTCGCCAGGCTACGAGCAGTACGTC. It codes for CAISESPGYEQYV.

The genes are TRBV5-8 and TRBJ1-5, with 8 bases identical to TRBD1. Germline lookup yields CDR1 SGHTS and CDR2 YDEGEE. The CDR3 totals 17 residues. Trimming cost V 4 bases and J 0 bases; bases outside gene matches: 9. The CDR3 nucleotides are TGTGCCAGCAGCCCCGGGACAGGCACTAGTAGCAATCAGCCCCAGCATTTT. Its translation is CASSPGTGTSSNQPQHF.

The chain carries TRBV19 and TRBJ2-4, with D possibly being TRBD2 (6 bases). Looked up from germline, CDR1 is LNHDA and CDR2 is SQIVND (reference sequence). The CDR3 totals 12 residues. V lost 5 bases and J 8 bases, leaving 10 bases between the germline ends. The CDR3 region is CASSPGGHIQYF. In nucleotides, the CDR3 is TGTGCCAGTAGTCCCGGGGGACACATTCAGTACTTC.

The genes are TRBV19 and TRBJ1-5, with D possibly being TRBD1 (5 bases). The CDR3 totals 15 residues. Trimming cost V 2 bases and J 2 bases, with 10 bases left between them. CDR1 and CDR2 (germline): LNHDA, SQIVND (reference sequence). CDR3 sequence (DNA): TGTGCCAGTAGTATAAGGGGAAGGGGCAATCAGCCCCAGCATTTT. The encoded protein is CASSIRGRGNQPQHF.

This chain joins TRBV19 and TRBJ2-1; TRBD1 might be the D (6 bases). Trimming pared 1 base from V and 0 bases from J, leaving 10 bases between. This CDR3 is 16 amino acids long. CDR1 is LNHDA, CDR2 SQIVND, per germline (reference sequence). The CDR3 nucleotides are TGTGCCAGTAGTATAGCGGACAGTCGCTCCTACAATGAGCAGTTCTTC. Translated, it gives CASSIADSRSYNEQFF.

The genes are TRBV2 and TRBJ2-5; the match to TRBD1 covers 7 bases. Gene TRBJ2-7 matches the end of the DNA better, so the J call may be wrong. Germline CDR1 and CDR2: SNHLY and FYNNEI. The CDR3 extends over 16 amino acids. The CDR3, as DNA: TGTGCCAGCAGTCCCCTCATCGTATACCAGGGGGTCGAGCAGTACTTC. Translated: CASSPLIVYQGVEQYF.

The gene calls are TRBV6-5 and TRBJ2-3; D is unresolved. Germline V gene data show CDR1 as MNHEY and CDR2 as SVGAGI. The length of the CDR3 is 13 residues. The V and J ends lost 1 base and 6 bases respectively, with 8 bases between them. This CDR3 reads CASSYWPPDTQYF. CDR3 coding DNA: TGTGCCAGCAGTTACTGGCCGCCGGATACGCAGTATTTT.

The chain carries TRBV7-9 and TRBJ2-1; 7 bases align to TRBD1. V lost 5 bases to trimming and J lost 8 bases; unmatched junction nucleotides: 15. The CDR3 contains 16 residues. The germline CDR1 and CDR2 sequences are SEHNR and FQNEAQ (reference sequence). CDR3 DNA sequence: TGTGCCAGCAGCGTTACAGGGGCACGGTACCAAGATGAGCAGTTCTTC. It translates to CASSVTGARYQDEQFF.

DNA of the CDR3: TGCGCCAGCAGTGAACAAACAATGGACAGGCATGTGTATCCCCTGAACACCGGGGAGCTGTTTTTT. This sequence encodes CASSEQTMDRHVYPLNTGELFF. The chain employs TRBV10-1 and TRBJ2-2; 7 bases are a match to TRBD1. The CDR3 runs 22 residues. Germline CDR1 and CDR2: WNHNN and SYGVQD (reference sequence). The V gene end was trimmed by 3 bases and the J gene end by 1 base; junction bases not matched to a gene: 23.

Written as DNA, the CDR3 is TGCGCCAGCAGCCAAGCTGTCGGCCCCAGGCAGGGTCAGCCCCAGCATTTT. Encoded protein: CASSQAVGPRQGQPQHF. The rearrangement links TRBV4-3 to TRBJ1-5, with a weak D call TRBD1 (5 bases). Per germline, CDR1 LGHNA and CDR2 YSLEER. The CDR3 is 17 amino acids. V gave up 1 base and J gave up 6 bases, with 19 bases separating them.

The chain joins TRBV4-1 to TRBJ2-7, with 10 nucleotides matching TRBD1. After removal of 2 bases from V and 6 bases from J, the junction contained 10 bases not matched to a gene. The germline V gene encodes CDR1 MGHRA and CDR2 YSYEKL. CDR3 size: 16 residues. The CDR3 loop is CASSQSAGTGEGEQYF. Written as DNA, the CDR3 is TGCGCCAGCAGCCAAAGCGCCGGGACAGGGGAAGGCGAGCAGTACTTC.

This clone has a handful of counts. The chain uses TRBV5-1 and TRBJ2-2, with D perhaps TRBD1 (6 bases). The CDR3 has 14 amino acids. CDR1 is SGHRS and CDR2 is YFSETQ in the germline V gene. V was trimmed by 7 bases and J by 0 bases, leaving 10 bases between them. The CDR3 DNA reads as TGCGCCAGCTGTGAGGGGGCGAACACCGGGGAGCTGTTTTTT. Protein product: CASCEGANTGELFF. Filled out from reference TRBV5-1 and TRBJ2-2, the complete variable domain reads KAGVTQTPRYLIKTRGQQVTLSCSPISGHRSVSWYQQTPGQGLQFLFEYFSETQRNKGNFPGRFSGRQFSNSRSEMNVSTLELGDSALYLCASCEGANTGELFFGEGSRLTVL.

The chain uses TRBV28 and TRBJ2-5, with 7 bases identical to TRBD1. The germline gives CDR1 MDHEN, CDR2 SYDVKM. V dropped 8 bases and J dropped 1; count of bases not matched to a gene: 4. CDR3 size: 13 residues. CDR3: CASVRQGQETQYF. In nucleotides, the CDR3 is TGTGCCAGCGTTCGACAGGGCCAAGAGACCCAGTACTTC. Together with reference TRBV28 and TRBJ2-5, the CDR3 gives the full variable domain: DVKVTQSSRYLVKRTGEKVFLECVQDMDHENMFWYRQDPGLGLRLIYFSYDVKMKEKGDIPEGYSVSREKKERFSLILESASTNQTSMYLCASVRQGQETQYFGPGTRLLVL.

The gene calls are TRBV7-2 and TRBJ2-6; weak D call: TRBD2 (6 bases). This CDR3 contains 15 residues. Between the trimmed V and J ends, which lost 2 bases and 2 bases, there was a span of 7 bases. In germline, CDR1 is SGHTA, CDR2 FQGNSA. The CDR3 region has the DNA TGTGCCAGCAGCTTAACGGGGGCTGGGGCCAACGTCCTGACTTTC. Amino acid sequence: CASSLTGAGANVLTF.

CDR3 sequence: CASSLTFPSYEQYV. CDR3 nucleotide sequence: TGTGCCAGTAGTTTGACTTTCCCCTCCTACGAGCAGTACGTC. The chain recombines TRBV19 with TRBJ2-7; D is ambiguous. Trimming left V 5 bases short and J 0 bases short, with 11 bases between. The V gene's germline CDR1 is LNHDA and CDR2 SQIVND (reference sequence). This CDR3 is built from 14 residues.

This clone appeared once. V and J are TRBV7-2 and TRBJ1-6; D possibly corresponds to TRBD1 (6 bases). The CDR3 spans 18 residues. V dropped 4 bases and J dropped 0 bases, with 16 bases sitting between them. Germline V CDR1 and CDR2: SGHTA, FQGNSA. The CDR3 DNA reads TGTGCCAGCAGCTCCGCTGGACAGTGGAGCTCCTATAATTCACCCCTCCACTTT. It encodes CASSSAGQWSSYNSPLHF.

V is TRBV15 and J is TRBJ2-7, with D perhaps matching TRBD1 (5 bases). Germline CDR1 LNHNV, CDR2 YYDKDF (reference sequence). Trimming took 0 bases from V and 2 from J, leaving 11 bases between them. The CDR3 is 15 amino acids. The CDR3 DNA is TGTGCCACCAGCAGAGATGCAGGGATCACCTACGAGCAGTACGTC. Protein: CATSRDAGITYEQYV.

This chain connects TRBV14 to TRBJ2-2, with D unresolved. V was pared by 0 bases and J by 4 bases, with 6 bases between. There are 14 residues in the CDR3. CDR1 and CDR2 (germline): SGHDN, FVKESK. CDR3 sequence: CASSQDQATGELFF. CDR3 DNA sequence: TGTGCCAGCAGCCAAGATCAAGCCACCGGGGAGCTGTTTTTT.

The chain joins TRBV30 to TRBJ1-5; TRBD1 agrees at 7 bases. After removal of 1 base from V and 1 base from J, the junction contained 1 base not matched to a gene. This CDR3 spans 14 amino acids. Germline V lookup: CDR1 GTSNPN, CDR2 SVGIG (reference sequence). CDR3 protein: CAWSEGQSNQPQHF. CDR3 in DNA: TGTGCCTGGAGTGAGGGACAGAGCAATCAGCCCCAGCATTTT.

The chain has TRBV29-1 and TRBJ2-1, with D tentatively TRBD2 (6 bases). The CDR3 extends over 15 amino acids. Per germline, CDR1 SQVTM and CDR2 ANQGSEA. The ends were cut back, 4 bases at V and 9 bases at J, with 22 bases in the middle. The CDR3 loop reads CSVVGTPNRGSEQFF. The CDR3 DNA reads as TGCAGCGTTGTAGGGACCCCAAACCGGGGGAGTGAGCAGTTCTTC.

V is TRBV28 and J is TRBJ1-6; D unclear. Germline V gene lookup returns CDR1 MDHEN and CDR2 SYDVKM. The germline V and J ends were trimmed by 2 bases and 0 bases, with 14 bases remaining between them. The CDR3 sequence is 18 residues long. The CDR3 loop is CASSLPRQRSSYNSPLHF. Here the CDR3 DNA reads TGTGCCAGCAGTTTACCCCGGCAGCGAAGCTCCTATAATTCACCCCTCCACTTT. The whole variable domain, remainder taken from reference TRBV28 and TRBJ1-6, is DVKVTQSSRYLVKRTGEKVFLECVQDMDHENMFWYRQDPGLGLRLIYFSYDVKMKEKGDIPEGYSVSREKKERFSLILESASTNQTSMYLCASSLPRQRSSYNSPLHFGNGTRLTVT.

The sample holds a few counts of this clone. The chain has TRBV2 and TRBJ2-1, with D perhaps TRBD1 (6 bases). This CDR3 has 11 residues. Germline loops: CDR1 SNHLY, CDR2 FYNNEI. V lost 8 bases and J 8 bases, leaving 10 bases between the germline ends. CDR3 DNA: TGTGCCAGCTCAGGGGTGGATGAGCAGTTCTTC. Protein product: CASSGVDEQFF.

A few counts support this clone. CDR3 region: CASSQDSYSGGLDGELFF. The CDR3 DNA is TGCGCCAGCAGCCAAGATTCTTACAGCGGGGGGTTGGACGGGGAGCTGTTTTTT. This chain connects TRBV4-3 to TRBJ2-2, with 9 bases fitting TRBD2. The CDR3 contains 18 residues. Germline V gene sequence: CDR1 LGHNA, CDR2 YSLEER. With V trimmed by 0 bases and J by 7 bases, 12 bases remained unmatched.